In its sample, the clone carrying this T cell receptor (beta chain) was seen once. Antigen: not known. The CDR3 has 14 amino acids. V lost 5 bases and J 6 bases, leaving 16 bases between the germline ends. The germline V gene has CDR1 MGHDK and CDR2 SYGVNS. The data derive from a study of radiotherapy plus CTLA-4 blockade in lung cancer. Study-level background: Among patients, approximately 17% showed objective responses, and 30% to 40% had disease control.

The study, taken as a whole, reports: Strongest reported response predictors: early blood clone changes and post-radiation interferon-beta. There was expansion of tumor-derived TCR clones in blood after radiotherapy plus ipilimumab.

Sequenced by immunoSEQ multiplex PCR; TCRdb stores in-frame clones only, minus some. The table shows more than 40,000 clones, with roughly 90% occurring only once. The specimen comprised peripheral blood, sampled from a patient treated with radiotherapy plus ipilimumab. The sequence derives from a human donor with non-small cell lung cancer whose response to radiotherapy plus ipilimumab could not be evaluated. This chain links TRBV25-1 with TRBJ1-1; possible D gene TRBD1, 5 bases. The CDR3 DNA is TGTGCCAGCAGTTTCCCGGGGGTAGGGGCTGAAGCTTTCTTT. It translates to CASSFPGVGAEAFF.